Listed below are T cell receptor beta chains from one sample, sequenced in a study of T cells after yellow fever vaccination. MiXCR, run by TCRdb on the 5' RACE reads, gives a single entry per CDR3 protein. Of tens of thousands of distinct CDR3 sequences listed, 4.5% to 7% are singletons. This specimen was PBMCs, either bulk or a sorted T-cell subset (CD4+, CD8+, memory, or dextramer-sorted; not recorded which), taken 15 days after the yellow fever booster vaccination. Receptors were obtained from a man younger than 40 who received the YFV17D yellow fever vaccine. CDR3s include the opening cysteine and the closing phenylalanine or tryptophan. The order of the fields is V gene, J gene, CDR3 protein.

TRBV14,TRBJ2-1,CASSQEWPANEQFF
TRBV20-1,TRBJ2-5,CSARVRGLAGVRETQYF
TRBV4-3,TRBJ2-1,CASSYGLAVYNEQFF
TRBV7-8,TRBJ2-1,CASSLVSVSNEQFF
TRBV6-2/TRBV6-3,TRBJ2-1,CASSYSRPSGSFEQFF
TRBV5-1,TRBJ1-1,CASSLPGKGTEAFF
TRBV15,TRBJ2-3,CATSRDPGSPDTQYF
TRBV5-1,TRBJ2-1,CASSLPPFSGISYNEQFF
TRBV12-3/TRBV12-4,TRBJ2-7,CASSLKGAVYEQYF
TRBV27,TRBJ2-1,CASSLSAAGVSYNEQFF
TRBV3-1,TRBJ2-3,CASSKPGHWTDTQYF
TRBV7-9,TRBJ1-5,CASSHDSRGKQPQHF
TRBV7-3,TRBJ2-5,CASSSEPGWTQYF
TRBV6-4,TRBJ2-2,CASSDSWGHGTGELFF
TRBV30,TRBJ1-5,CAWSRGLARGPQHF
TRBV7-2,TRBJ1-5,CASSLLGEGKPNQPQHF
TRBV4-3,TRBJ2-7,CASSQGSPPSFEQYF
TRBV7-2,TRBJ2-7,CASSLSGRSSYEQYF
TRBV12-3/TRBV12-4,TRBJ2-1,CASSRIAGLYNEQFF
TRBV19,TRBJ2-1,CASSPRGRTYNEQFF
TRBV9,TRBJ1-1,CASSLTGEGTEAFF
TRBV30,TRBJ1-1,CACLPGLLVVNTEAFF
TRBV27,TRBJ2-7,CASRIDGQRLEQYF
TRBV3-1,TRBJ2-5,CASNTGLADRTQYF
TRBV7-6,TRBJ1-2,CASSPGQGEYYGYTF
TRBV7-2,TRBJ2-1,CASSLDGRGTYNEQFF
TRBV7-2,TRBJ2-4,CASSVQTGSKNIQYF
TRBV7-2,TRBJ2-3,CASSFQGGTTDTQYF
TRBV25-1,TRBJ2-1,CASSAGLGTLNEQFF
TRBV7-9,TRBJ1-6,CASSLSSGGPLHF
TRBV9,TRBJ1-6,CASSVPGTGNSPLHF
TRBV20-1,TRBJ1-1,CSASPTEAFF
TRBV18,TRBJ2-7,CASSPRGQSSGSYEQYF
TRBV4-2,TRBJ1-6,CASSPGGRGQGYNSPLHF
TRBV20-1,TRBJ2-7,CSALQGPLTSGSAYEQYF
TRBV12-3/TRBV12-4,TRBJ1-2,CASSLGGERGYTF
TRBV5-1,TRBJ1-2,CASSPGILYGYTF
TRBV29-1,TRBJ2-2,CSVGDGELFF
TRBV6-2/TRBV6-3,TRBJ2-6,CASSPILYTRGANVLTF
TRBV12-3/TRBV12-4,TRBJ2-1,CASNPLERGGPGEQFF
TRBV20-1,TRBJ2-6,CSAPRVRQGASGANVLTF
TRBV12-3/TRBV12-4,TRBJ1-1,CASSSQGGITEAFF
TRBV24-1,TRBJ2-2,CATYGGDPGELFF
TRBV18,TRBJ2-7,CASSPSRAGSYEQYF
TRBV3-1,TRBJ2-3,CASSQVSDTQYF